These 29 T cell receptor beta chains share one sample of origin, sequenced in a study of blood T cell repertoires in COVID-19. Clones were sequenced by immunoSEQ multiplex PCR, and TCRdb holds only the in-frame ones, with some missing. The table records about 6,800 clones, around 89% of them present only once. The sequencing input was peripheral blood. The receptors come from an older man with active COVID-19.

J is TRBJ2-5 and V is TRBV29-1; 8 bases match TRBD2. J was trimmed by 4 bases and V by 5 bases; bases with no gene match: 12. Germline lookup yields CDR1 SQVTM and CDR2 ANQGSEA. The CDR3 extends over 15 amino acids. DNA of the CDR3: TGCAGCGTTTTCGCGGCCAGCGGGGGAGGAGAGACCCAGTACTTC. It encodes CSVFAASGGGETQYF.

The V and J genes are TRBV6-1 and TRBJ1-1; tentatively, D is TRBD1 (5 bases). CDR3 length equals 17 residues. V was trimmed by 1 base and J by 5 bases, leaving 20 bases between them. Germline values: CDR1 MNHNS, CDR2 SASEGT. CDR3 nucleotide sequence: TGTGCCAGCAGTGAAGATGGTGGACATTTCGCGCGTACTGAAGCTTTCTTT. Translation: CASSEDGGHFARTEAFF.

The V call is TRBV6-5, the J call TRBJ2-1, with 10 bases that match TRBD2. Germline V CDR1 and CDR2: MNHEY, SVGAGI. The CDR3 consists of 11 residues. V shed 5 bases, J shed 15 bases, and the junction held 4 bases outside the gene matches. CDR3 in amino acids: CASSISGRLFF. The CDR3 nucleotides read TGTGCCAGCAGTATTAGCGGGAGGCTGTTCTTC.

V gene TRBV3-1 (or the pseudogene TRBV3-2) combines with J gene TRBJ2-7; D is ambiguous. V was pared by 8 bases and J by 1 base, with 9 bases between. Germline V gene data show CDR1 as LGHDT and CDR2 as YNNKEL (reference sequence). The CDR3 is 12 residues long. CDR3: CASEAVSYEQYF. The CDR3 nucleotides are TGTGCCAGCGAGGCCGTTTCCTACGAGCAGTACTTC.

CDR3 nucleotide sequence: TGCGCCAGCAGCTTCGGACTAGCGGGAAACGATGAGCAGTTCTTC. This encodes CASSFGLAGNDEQFF. The chain joins TRBV5-1 to TRBJ2-1; 12 bases line up with TRBD2. Unmatched junction bases numbered 5, after V lost 2 bases and J lost 8 bases. Germline CDR1 is SGHRS and CDR2 is YFSETQ. The CDR3 runs to 15 residues.

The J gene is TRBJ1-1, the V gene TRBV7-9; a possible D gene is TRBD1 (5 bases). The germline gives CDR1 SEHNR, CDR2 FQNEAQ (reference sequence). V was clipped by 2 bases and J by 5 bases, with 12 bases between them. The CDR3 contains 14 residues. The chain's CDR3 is CASSLYGGGTEAFF. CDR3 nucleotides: TGTGCCAGCAGCTTATACGGGGGTGGTACTGAAGCTTTCTTT.

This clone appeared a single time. CDR3 sequence reads: CASSRLYGYTF. For the CDR3, the DNA is TGTGCCAGCAGTCGCTTGTATGGCTACACCTTC. The rearrangement links TRBV6-6 to TRBJ1-2; D is ambiguous. V shed 5 bases and J shed 5 bases, with 6 bases lying between them. The germline CDR1 and CDR2 sequences are MNHNY and SVGAGI (reference sequence). This CDR3 region has 11 residues.

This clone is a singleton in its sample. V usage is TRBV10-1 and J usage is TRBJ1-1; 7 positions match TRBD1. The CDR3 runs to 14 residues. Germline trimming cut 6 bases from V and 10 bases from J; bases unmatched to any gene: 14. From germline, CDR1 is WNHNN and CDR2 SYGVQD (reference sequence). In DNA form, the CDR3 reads TGCGCCAGCAGGAGGGACAGTAAGGGTAGGACAGCTTTCTTT. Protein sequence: CASRRDSKGRTAFF.

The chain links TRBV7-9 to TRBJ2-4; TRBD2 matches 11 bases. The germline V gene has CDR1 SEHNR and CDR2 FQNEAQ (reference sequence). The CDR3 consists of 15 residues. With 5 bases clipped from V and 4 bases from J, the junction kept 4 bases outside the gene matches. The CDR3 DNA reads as TGTGCCAGCAGCCATTCTAGCGGGGGGAAAAACATTCAGTACTTC. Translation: CASSHSSGGKNIQYF.

The CDR3 DNA sequence: TGTGCCAGCAGCCGAATGACTAGCGGGCCTACCTACGAGCAGTACTTC. It specifies CASSRMTSGPTYEQYF. The chain combines TRBV14 with TRBJ2-7, with 10 nucleotides matching TRBD2. Germline V gene data show CDR1 as SGHDN and CDR2 as FVKESK. This CDR3 spans 16 amino acids. V lost 4 bases, J lost 2 bases, and 8 bases stayed unmatched.

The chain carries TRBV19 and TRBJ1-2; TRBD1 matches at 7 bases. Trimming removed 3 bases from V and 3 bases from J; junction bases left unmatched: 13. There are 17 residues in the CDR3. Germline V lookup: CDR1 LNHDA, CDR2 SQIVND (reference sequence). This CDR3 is CASSISVDRVGHYGYTF. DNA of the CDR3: TGTGCCAGTAGTATTTCCGTCGACAGGGTTGGGCACTATGGCTACACCTTC.

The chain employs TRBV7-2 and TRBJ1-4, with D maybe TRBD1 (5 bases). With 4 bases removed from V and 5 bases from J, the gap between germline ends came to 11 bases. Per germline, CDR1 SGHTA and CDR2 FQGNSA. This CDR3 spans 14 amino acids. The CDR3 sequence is CASSYQRGNEKLFF. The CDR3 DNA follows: TGTGCCAGCAGCTACCAAAGGGGAAATGAAAAACTGTTTTTT.

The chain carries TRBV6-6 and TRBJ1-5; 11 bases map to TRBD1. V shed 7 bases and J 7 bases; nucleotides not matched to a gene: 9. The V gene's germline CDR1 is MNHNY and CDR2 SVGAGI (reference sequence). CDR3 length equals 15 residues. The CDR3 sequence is CASNQGGQGGQPQHF. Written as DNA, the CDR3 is TGTGCCAGCAACCAAGGGGGACAGGGGGGACAGCCCCAGCATTTT.

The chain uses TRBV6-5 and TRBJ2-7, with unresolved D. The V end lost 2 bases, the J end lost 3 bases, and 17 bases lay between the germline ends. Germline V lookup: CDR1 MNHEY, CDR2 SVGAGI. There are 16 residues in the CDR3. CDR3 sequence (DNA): TGTGCCAGCAGTTACGCTAGTTCTAGTCGCGGCTACGAGCAGTACTTC. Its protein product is CASSYASSSRGYEQYF.

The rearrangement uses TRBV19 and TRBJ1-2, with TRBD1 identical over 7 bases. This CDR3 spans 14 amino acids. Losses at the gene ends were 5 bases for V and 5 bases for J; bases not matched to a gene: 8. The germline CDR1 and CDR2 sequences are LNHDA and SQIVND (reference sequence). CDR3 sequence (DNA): TGTGCCAGTAGTCCCCGAACAGGGGAATATGGCTACACCTTC. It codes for CASSPRTGEYGYTF.

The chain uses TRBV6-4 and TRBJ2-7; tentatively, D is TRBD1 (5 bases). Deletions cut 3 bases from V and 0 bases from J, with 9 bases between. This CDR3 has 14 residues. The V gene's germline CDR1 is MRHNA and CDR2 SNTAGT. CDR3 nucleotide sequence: TGTGCCAGCAGTGATGTCAGGGCCTCCTACGAGCAGTACTTC. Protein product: CASSDVRASYEQYF.

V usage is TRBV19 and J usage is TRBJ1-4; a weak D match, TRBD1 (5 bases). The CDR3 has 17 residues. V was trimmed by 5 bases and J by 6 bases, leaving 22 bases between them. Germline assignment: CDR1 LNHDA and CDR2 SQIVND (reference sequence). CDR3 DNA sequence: TGTGCCAGTAGTCCTTATGGGAGGGGAAAAGTGGATGAAAAACTGTTTTTT. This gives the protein CASSPYGRGKVDEKLFF.

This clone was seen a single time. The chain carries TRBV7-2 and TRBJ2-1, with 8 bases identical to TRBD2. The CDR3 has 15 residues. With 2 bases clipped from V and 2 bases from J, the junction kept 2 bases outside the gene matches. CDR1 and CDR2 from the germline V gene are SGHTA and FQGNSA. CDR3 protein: CASSLKTSAYNEQFF. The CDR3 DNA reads TGTGCCAGCAGCTTAAAGACTAGCGCCTACAATGAGCAGTTCTTC.

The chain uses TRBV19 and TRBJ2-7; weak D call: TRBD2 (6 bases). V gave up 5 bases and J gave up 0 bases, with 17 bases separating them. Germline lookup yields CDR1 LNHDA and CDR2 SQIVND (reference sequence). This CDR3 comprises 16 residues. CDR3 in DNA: TGTGCCAGTAGTGGAACGTTTAGCGGCTACTCCTACGAGCAGTACTTC. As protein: CASSGTFSGYSYEQYF. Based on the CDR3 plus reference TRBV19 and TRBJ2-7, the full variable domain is DGGITQSPKYLFRKEGQNVTLSCEQNLNHDAMYWYRQDPGQGLRLIYYSQIVNDFQKGDIAEGYSVSREKKESFPLTVTSAQKNPTAFYLCASSGTFSGYSYEQYFGPGTRLTVT.

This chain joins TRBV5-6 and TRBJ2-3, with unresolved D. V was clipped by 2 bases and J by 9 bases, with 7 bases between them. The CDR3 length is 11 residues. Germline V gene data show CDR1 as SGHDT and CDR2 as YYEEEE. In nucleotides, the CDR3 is TGTGCCAGCAGCTTTCGGAGAACGCAGTATTTT. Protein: CASSFRRTQYF.

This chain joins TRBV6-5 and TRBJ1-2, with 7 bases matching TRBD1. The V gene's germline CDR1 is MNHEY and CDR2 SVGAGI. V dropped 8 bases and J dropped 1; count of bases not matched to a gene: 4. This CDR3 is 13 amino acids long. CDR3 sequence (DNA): TGTGCCAGCGCGGGACAGCATAACTATGGCTACACCTTC. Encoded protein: CASAGQHNYGYTF.

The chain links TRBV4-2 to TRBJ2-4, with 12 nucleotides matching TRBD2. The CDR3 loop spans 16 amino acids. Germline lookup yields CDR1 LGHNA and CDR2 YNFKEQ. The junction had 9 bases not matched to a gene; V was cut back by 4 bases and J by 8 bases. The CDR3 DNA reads TGTGCCAGCAGCCTAACGACTAGCGGGAGCAAGGACATTCAGTACTTC. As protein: CASSLTTSGSKDIQYF.

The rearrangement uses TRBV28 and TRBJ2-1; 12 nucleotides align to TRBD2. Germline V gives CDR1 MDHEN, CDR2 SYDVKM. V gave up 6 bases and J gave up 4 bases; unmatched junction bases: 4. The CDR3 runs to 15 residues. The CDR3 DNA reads TGTGCCAGCAGCGGGACTAGCGGGTGGTACAATGAGCAGTTCTTC. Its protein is CASSGTSGWYNEQFF.

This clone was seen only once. The CDR3 loop is CASSSDRGMETQYF. Written as DNA, the CDR3 is TGCGCCAGCAGCTCCGACCGGGGGATGGAGACCCAGTACTTC. The chain recombines TRBV5-1 with TRBJ2-5, with a tentative D call TRBD2 (6 bases). Trimming shortened V by 3 bases and J by 5 bases, and 14 bases separated the two germline ends. There are 14 residues in the CDR3. CDR1 is SGHRS and CDR2 is YFSETQ in the germline V gene.

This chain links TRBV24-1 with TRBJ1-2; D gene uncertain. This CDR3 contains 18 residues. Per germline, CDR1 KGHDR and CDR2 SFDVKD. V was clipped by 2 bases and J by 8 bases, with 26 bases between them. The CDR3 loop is CATSDSLGPRSPGVGYTF. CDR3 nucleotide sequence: TGTGCCACCAGTGATTCTCTAGGCCCCCGCTCCCCGGGAGTCGGCTACACCTTC.

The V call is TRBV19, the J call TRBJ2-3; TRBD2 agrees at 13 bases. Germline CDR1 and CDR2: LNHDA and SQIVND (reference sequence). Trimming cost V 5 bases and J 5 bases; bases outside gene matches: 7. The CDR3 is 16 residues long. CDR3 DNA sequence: TGTGCCAGTAGTCTCTCGACTAGCGGGAGGAAAGATACGCAGTATTTT. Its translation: CASSLSTSGRKDTQYF.

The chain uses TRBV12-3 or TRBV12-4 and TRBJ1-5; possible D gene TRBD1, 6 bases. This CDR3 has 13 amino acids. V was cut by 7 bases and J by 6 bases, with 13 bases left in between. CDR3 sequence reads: CASNKQGTQPQHF. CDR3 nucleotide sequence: TGTGCCAGCAACAAACAGGGTACTCAGCCCCAGCATTTT.

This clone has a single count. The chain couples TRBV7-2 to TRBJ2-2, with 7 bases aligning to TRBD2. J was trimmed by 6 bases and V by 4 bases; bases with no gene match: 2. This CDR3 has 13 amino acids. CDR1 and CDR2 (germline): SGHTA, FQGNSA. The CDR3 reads CASSSSGPGELFF. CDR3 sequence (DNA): TGTGCCAGCAGCTCTAGCGGCCCCGGGGAGCTGTTTTTT. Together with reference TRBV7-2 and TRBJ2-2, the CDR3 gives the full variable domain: GAGVSQSPSNKVTEKGKDVELRCDPISGHTALYWYRQSLGQGLEFLIYFQGNSAPDKSGLPSDRFSAERTGGSVSTLTIQRTQQEDSAVYLCASSSSGPGELFFGEGSRLTVL.

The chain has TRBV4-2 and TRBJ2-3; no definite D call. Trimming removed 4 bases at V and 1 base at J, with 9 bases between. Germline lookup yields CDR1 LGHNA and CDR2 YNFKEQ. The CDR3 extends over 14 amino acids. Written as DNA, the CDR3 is TGTGCCAGCAGCCCCCCAGATCGCACAGATACGCAGTATTTT. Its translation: CASSPPDRTDTQYF.